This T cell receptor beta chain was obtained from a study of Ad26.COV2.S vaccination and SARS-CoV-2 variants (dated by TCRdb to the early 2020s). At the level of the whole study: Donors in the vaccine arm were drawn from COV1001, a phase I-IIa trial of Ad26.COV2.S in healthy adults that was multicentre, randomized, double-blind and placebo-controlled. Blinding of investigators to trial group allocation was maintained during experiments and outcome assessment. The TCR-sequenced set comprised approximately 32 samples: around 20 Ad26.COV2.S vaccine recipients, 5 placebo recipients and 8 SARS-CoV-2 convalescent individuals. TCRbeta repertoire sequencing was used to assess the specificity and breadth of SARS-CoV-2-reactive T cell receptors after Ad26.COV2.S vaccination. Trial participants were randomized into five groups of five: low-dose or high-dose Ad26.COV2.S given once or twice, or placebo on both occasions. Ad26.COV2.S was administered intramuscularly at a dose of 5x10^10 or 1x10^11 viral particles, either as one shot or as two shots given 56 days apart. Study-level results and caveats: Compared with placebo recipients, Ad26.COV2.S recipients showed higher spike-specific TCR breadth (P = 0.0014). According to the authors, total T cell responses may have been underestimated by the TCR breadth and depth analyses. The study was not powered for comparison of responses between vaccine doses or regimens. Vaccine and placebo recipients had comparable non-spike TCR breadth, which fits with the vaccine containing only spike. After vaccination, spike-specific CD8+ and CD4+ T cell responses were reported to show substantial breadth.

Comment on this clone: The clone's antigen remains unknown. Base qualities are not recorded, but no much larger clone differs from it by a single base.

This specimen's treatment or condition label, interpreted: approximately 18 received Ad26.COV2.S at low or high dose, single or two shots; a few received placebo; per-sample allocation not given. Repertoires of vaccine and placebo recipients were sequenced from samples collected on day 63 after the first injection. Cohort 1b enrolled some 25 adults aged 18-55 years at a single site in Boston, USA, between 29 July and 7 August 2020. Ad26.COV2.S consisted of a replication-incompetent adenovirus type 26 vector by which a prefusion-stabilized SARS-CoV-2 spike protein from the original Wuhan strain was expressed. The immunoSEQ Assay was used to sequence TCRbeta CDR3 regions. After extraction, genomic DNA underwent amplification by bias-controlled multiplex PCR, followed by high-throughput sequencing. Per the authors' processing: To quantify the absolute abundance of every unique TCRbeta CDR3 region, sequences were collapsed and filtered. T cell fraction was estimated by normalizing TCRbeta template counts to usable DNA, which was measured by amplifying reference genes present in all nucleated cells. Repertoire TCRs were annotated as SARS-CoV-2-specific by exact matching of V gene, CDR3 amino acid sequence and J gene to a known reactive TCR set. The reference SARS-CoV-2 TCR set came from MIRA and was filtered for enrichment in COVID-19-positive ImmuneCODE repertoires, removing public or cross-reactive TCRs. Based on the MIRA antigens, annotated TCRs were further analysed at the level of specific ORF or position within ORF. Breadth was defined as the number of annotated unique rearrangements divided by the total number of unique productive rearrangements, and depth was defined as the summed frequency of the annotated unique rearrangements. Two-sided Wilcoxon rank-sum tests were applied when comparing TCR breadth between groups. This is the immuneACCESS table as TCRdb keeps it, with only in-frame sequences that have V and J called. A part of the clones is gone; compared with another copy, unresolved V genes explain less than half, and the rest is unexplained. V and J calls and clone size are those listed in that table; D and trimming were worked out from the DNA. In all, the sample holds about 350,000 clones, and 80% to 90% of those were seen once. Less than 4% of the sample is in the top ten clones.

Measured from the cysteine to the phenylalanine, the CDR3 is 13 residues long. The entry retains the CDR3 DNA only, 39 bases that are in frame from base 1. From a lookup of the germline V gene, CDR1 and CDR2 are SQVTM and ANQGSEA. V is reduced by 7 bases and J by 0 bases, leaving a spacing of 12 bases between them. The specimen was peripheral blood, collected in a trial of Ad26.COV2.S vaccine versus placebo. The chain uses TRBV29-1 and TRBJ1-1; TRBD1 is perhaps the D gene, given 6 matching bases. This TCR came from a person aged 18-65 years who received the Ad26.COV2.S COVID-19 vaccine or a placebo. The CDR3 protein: CSERTDMNTEAFF. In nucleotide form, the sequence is TGCAGCGAACGGACAGACATGAACACTGAAGCTTTCTTT.